Following are 27 T cell receptor beta chains from one sample sequenced in a study of T cells after yellow fever vaccination. MiXCR, run by TCRdb on the 5' RACE reads, gives a single entry per CDR3 protein. The top ten hold around 3.3% of the sample, which has hundreds of thousands of distinct CDR3 sequences, about 10% seen once. This sample comprised CD4+ T cells sorted from PBMCs, obtained 5 days after the yellow fever booster vaccination. These receptors came from a man aged 18-30 years who received the YFV17D yellow fever vaccine.

V and J are TRBV20-1 and TRBJ1-6, with D tentatively TRBD1 (5 bases). This CDR3 has 15 residues. With 1 base removed from V and 5 bases from J, the gap between germline ends came to 12 bases. CDR1 is DFQATT and CDR2 is SNEGSKA in the germline V gene (reference sequence). The CDR3 coding sequence is TGCAGTGCTAGAGCAACGACAGCTAATAATTCACCCCTCCACTTT. Translating it yields CSARATTANNSPLHF.

This clonotype was observed at least ten times. The V and J genes are TRBV13 and TRBJ2-7; D assignment may be TRBD1 or TRBD2 (5 bases each). Germline lookup yields CDR1 PRHDT and CDR2 FYEKMQ (reference sequence). CDR3 size: 14 residues. Trimming removed 4 bases at V and 2 bases at J, with 12 bases between. The CDR3 DNA follows: TGTGCCAGCAGCTCACCGGGACCCCCCTACGAGCAGTACTTC. Amino acid sequence: CASSSPGPPYEQYF. The full variable domain, completed using reference TRBV13 and TRBJ2-7, is AAGVIQSPRHLIKEKRETATLKCYPIPRHDTVYWYQQGPGQDPQFLISFYEKMQSDKGSIPDRFSAQQFSDYHSELNMSSLELGDSALYFCASSSPGPPYEQYFGPGTRLTVT.

This clonotype showed up many times. The V call is TRBV4-1, the J call TRBJ1-2, with TRBD1 matching over 10 bases. Per the germline V gene, CDR1 is MGHRA and CDR2 is YSYEKL. The J segment lost 7 bases and the V segment lost 2 bases, leaving 10 bases of the junction unmatched. This CDR3 region has 16 residues. The CDR3 DNA reads as TGCGCCAGCAGCCAACACCCGGTCGACAGGGGGCCTGGCTACACCTTC. It translates to CASSQHPVDRGPGYTF.

This clonotype was counted a few times. The chain carries TRBV6-5 and TRBJ1-3, with 9 bases aligning to TRBD1. The CDR3 spans 16 residues. From germline, CDR1 is MNHEY and CDR2 SVGAGI. Trimming took 5 bases from V and 0 from J; bases not matched to a gene: 5. The CDR3 coding sequence is TGTGCCAGCAGTGGCGGACAGGGGTCCTCTGGAAACACCATATATTTT. This codes for CASSGGQGSSGNTIYF.

The CDR3 reads CASRLATDTQYF. In nucleotides, the CDR3 is TGTGCCAGCAGACTAGCAACAGATACGCAGTATTTT. The chain recombines TRBV7-2 with TRBJ2-3; weak D call: TRBD2 (6 bases). The V gene's germline CDR1 is SGHTA and CDR2 FQGNSA. The CDR3 is 12 residues long. The V gene lost 6 bases and the J gene lost 3 bases, with 7 bases spanning the gap.

This clonotype was picked up many times. The chain combines TRBV29-1 with TRBJ2-5; D is unresolved. The CDR3 totals 14 residues. V was cut by 5 bases and J by 1 base, with 14 bases left in between. From germline, CDR1 is SQVTM and CDR2 ANQGSEA. CDR3 sequence (DNA): TGCAGCGTTCCCCCAACTCGAACCCAAGAGACCCAGTACTTC. Protein sequence: CSVPPTRTQETQYF.

This clonotype was detected ten times or more. The chain couples TRBV5-1 to TRBJ2-5, with 9 nucleotides matching TRBD1. The CDR3 length is 15 residues. The V segment lost 4 bases and the J segment 0 bases; nucleotides outside the gene matches: 4. CDR1 is SGHRS, CDR2 YFSETQ, per germline. CDR3 in DNA: TGCGCCAGCAGCCGGGGACAGGGCTACCAAGAGACCCAGTACTTC. Its translation is CASSRGQGYQETQYF.

Only a few counts were recorded for this clonotype. The gene calls are TRBV14 and TRBJ2-5; no definite D call. This CDR3 region has 16 residues. The V and J ends lost 3 bases and 6 bases respectively, with 20 bases between them. CDR1 is SGHDN, CDR2 FVKESK, per germline. CDR3 amino acids: CASSQSPSPSRKTQYF. For the CDR3, the DNA is TGTGCCAGCAGCCAGTCGCCCAGTCCCTCAAGGAAGACCCAGTACTTC.

This clonotype has a handful of counts. This sequence joins TRBV29-1 and TRBJ1-4, with D perhaps TRBD1 (5 bases). Germline V gene data show CDR1 as SQVTM and CDR2 as ANQGSEA. The CDR3 consists of 15 residues. Trimming left V 3 bases short and J 6 bases short, with 17 bases between. The CDR3: CSVEAGNRRDEKLFF. In nucleotides, the CDR3 is TGCAGCGTTGAGGCGGGTAACAGGCGAGATGAAAAACTGTTTTTT.

The sample holds a few counts of this clonotype. The chain couples TRBV30 to TRBJ1-2, with 7 bases that match TRBD1. Germline assignment: CDR1 GTSNPN and CDR2 SVGIG (reference sequence). The V segment lost 2 bases and the J segment 3 bases; nucleotides outside the gene matches: 6. The CDR3 sequence is 14 residues long. Here the CDR3 reads CAWSKHRGDYGYTF. The CDR3, as DNA: TGTGCCTGGAGTAAACACAGGGGTGACTATGGCTACACCTTC.

This clonotype was seen many times. The chain couples TRBV7-3 to TRBJ2-3; D gene unclear. V lost 6 bases and J 3 bases, leaving 13 bases between the germline ends. CDR1 is SGHTA, CDR2 FQGTGA, per germline. CDR3 length: 14 residues. DNA of the CDR3: TGTGCCAGCAGTCCCCTAGGGCGGACAGATACGCAGTATTTT. This sequence encodes CASSPLGRTDTQYF.

The chain couples TRBV5-1 to TRBJ2-2; TRBD1 might be the D (5 bases). CDR3 length: 16 residues. CDR1 is SGHRS and CDR2 is YFSETQ in the germline V gene. V lost 4 bases, J lost 6 bases, and 19 bases lay in between. The CDR3 here is CASSREIQGNAGELFF. The CDR3 nucleotides read TGCGCCAGCAGCCGTGAGATCCAGGGAAACGCCGGGGAGCTGTTTTTT.

This rearrangement joins TRBV28 to TRBJ1-5; TRBD1 agrees at 8 bases. CDR1 is MDHEN and CDR2 is SYDVKM in the germline V gene. This CDR3 has 15 residues. Trimming removed 7 bases from V and 5 bases from J; junction bases left unmatched: 10. CDR3: CASTPRDRGDQPQHF. The DNA of the CDR3 is TGTGCCAGCACCCCCCGTGACAGGGGAGATCAGCCCCAGCATTTT.

CDR3 in DNA: TGTGCCAGCAGAGCAGACAACCCGGGGGAGCAGTACTTC. It translates to CASRADNPGEQYF. The chain employs TRBV6-1 and TRBJ2-7, with D maybe TRBD2 (5 bases). CDR1 is MNHNS and CDR2 is SASEGT in the germline V gene. The CDR3 has 13 residues. Trimming shortened V by 6 bases and J by 7 bases, and 16 bases separated the two germline ends.

This clonotype was picked up a small number of times. The CDR3: CASSQEGVGQETQYF. DNA of the CDR3: TGCGCCAGCAGCCAAGAAGGCGTGGGGCAAGAGACCCAGTACTTC. V and J are TRBV4-3 and TRBJ2-5, with D uncertain. The V gene's germline CDR1 is LGHNA and CDR2 YSLEER. This CDR3 region has 15 residues. V was pared by 0 bases and J by 2 bases, with 10 bases between.

The chain combines TRBV12-3 or TRBV12-4 with TRBJ1-5; D perhaps matches TRBD1 (5 bases). This CDR3 has 12 residues. Trimming stripped 6 bases from V and 7 bases from J, with 10 bases between. The CDR3 reads CASRQGRQPQHF. CDR3 in DNA: TGTGCCAGCAGGCAGGGTAGACAGCCCCAGCATTTT.

This clonotype was observed a few times. The CDR3 reads CASSLGVNRGADTQYF. The CDR3 bases are TGTGCCAGCAGCTTAGGAGTCAACAGGGGGGCAGATACGCAGTATTTT. V gene TRBV7-6 combines with J gene TRBJ2-3; 8 positions match TRBD1. The germline CDR1 and CDR2 sequences are SGHVS and FNYEAQ. This CDR3 has 16 amino acids. J lost 4 bases, V lost 1 base, and 7 bases had no gene match.

CDR3: CASSKSRNTEAFF. Written as DNA, the CDR3 is TGTGCCAGCAGCAAAAGTCGGAACACTGAAGCTTTCTTT. This rearrangement joins TRBV21-1 to TRBJ1-1. TRBV21-1 is listed as a pseudogene. The CDR3 loop spans 13 amino acids.

This clonotype was picked up a small number of times. The chain couples TRBV30 to TRBJ2-7, with D maybe TRBD2 (7 bases). CDR3 size: 13 residues. V was shortened by 5 bases and J by 6 bases, with 17 bases between the two germline ends. The germline gives CDR1 GTSNPN, CDR2 SVGIG (reference sequence). CDR3 nucleotide sequence: TGTGCCTGGTGCGGGGGCCCGCCGGGCGAGCAGTACGTC. Amino acid sequence: CAWCGGPPGEQYV.

This clonotype was seen only a few times. The chain is built from TRBV15 and TRBJ1-2; the D gene is possibly TRBD1 (6 bases). Trimming removed 6 bases at V and 5 bases at J, with 16 bases between. This CDR3 comprises 14 residues. CDR1 and CDR2 (germline): LNHNV, YYDKDF (reference sequence). This CDR3 reads CATRTVTGNYGYTF. Written as DNA, the CDR3 is TGTGCCACCAGGACGGTGACAGGCAATTATGGCTACACCTTC.

The gene calls are TRBV12-3 or TRBV12-4 and TRBJ1-6; the D is unclear. The V and J ends lost 1 base and 14 bases respectively, with 9 bases between them. The CDR3 runs to 12 residues. CDR3 residues: CASSLVSSALHF. As DNA, the CDR3 is TGTGCCAGCAGTTTAGTCAGTTCGGCCCTCCACTTT.

This clonotype occurred many times. J is TRBJ2-3 and V is TRBV6-5; 8 bases map to TRBD2. Germline V lookup: CDR1 MNHEY, CDR2 SVGAGI. This CDR3 comprises 15 residues. V lost 8 bases and J lost 0; bases outside the gene matches: 7. The CDR3 here is CASRDLAGSTDTQYF. The CDR3 region has the DNA TGTGCCAGCCGGGACCTAGCGGGTAGCACAGATACGCAGTATTTT.

The chain recombines TRBV5-1 with TRBJ2-6, with D unresolved. Deletions cut 4 bases from V and 2 bases from J, with 10 bases between. The CDR3 is 15 residues long. Germline V CDR1 and CDR2: SGHRS, YFSETQ. In DNA form, the CDR3 reads TGCGCCAGCAGCCCTCTTGTGACTGGGGCCAACGTCCTGACTTTC. It encodes CASSPLVTGANVLTF.

This clonotype was found a few times. V and J are TRBV5-5 and TRBJ1-5; no firm D call. CDR1 is SGHKS and CDR2 is YYEKEE in the germline V gene (reference sequence). The CDR3 has 14 amino acids. The V gene lost 2 bases and the J gene lost 9 bases, with 15 bases spanning the gap. Here the CDR3 reads CASSLRVGPGPQHF. Written as DNA, the CDR3 is TGTGCCAGCAGCTTACGTGTGGGTCCGGGGCCCCAGCATTTT.

This clonotype was observed a few times. This rearrangement joins TRBV7-2 to TRBJ2-2, with 13 positions matching TRBD2. Germline V gene lookup returns CDR1 SGHTA and CDR2 FQGNSA. V shed 5 bases and J 5 bases; nucleotides not matched to a gene: 8. The CDR3 consists of 17 residues. The CDR3 bases are TGTGCCAGCAGCACAACTAGCGGGGGGGCTAGAACCGGGGAGCTGTTTTTT. Protein: CASSTTSGGARTGELFF. The full variable domain, its missing parts supplied by reference TRBV7-2 and TRBJ2-2, is GAGVSQSPSNKVTEKGKDVELRCDPISGHTALYWYRQSLGQGLEFLIYFQGNSAPDKSGLPSDRFSAERTGGSVSTLTIQRTQQEDSAVYLCASSTTSGGARTGELFFGEGSRLTVL.

A few counts support this clonotype. Given a much more abundant clone one base away, this may be a read error. The rearrangement links TRBV7-2 to TRBJ2-7, with 9 bases that match TRBD1. The junction had 2 bases not matched to a gene; V was cut back by 3 bases and J by 2 bases. Germline CDR1 is SGHTA and CDR2 is FQGNSA. CDR3 size: 14 residues. The DNA for the CDR3 is TGTGCCAGCAGCTTCGGGACAGGGCCCTACGAGCAGTACTTC. It translates to CASSFGTGPYEQYF.

The table lists this clonotype with a few counts. The genes are TRBV7-2 and TRBJ1-4; no clear D gene. Looked up from germline, CDR1 is SGHTA and CDR2 is FQGNSA. Trimming took off 6 bases at V and 0 bases at J, with 8 bases between the two ends. There are 14 residues in the CDR3. CDR3 DNA sequence: TGTGCCAGCAGGCACCGTGCAACTAATGAAAAACTGTTTTTT. This sequence encodes CASRHRATNEKLFF. The variable domain in full, with the rest retrieved from reference TRBV7-2 and TRBJ1-4, is GAGVSQSPSNKVTEKGKDVELRCDPISGHTALYWYRQSLGQGLEFLIYFQGNSAPDKSGLPSDRFSAERTGGSVSTLTIQRTQQEDSAVYLCASRHRATNEKLFFGSGTQLSVL.